These 21 T cell receptor beta chains were sequenced from one sample in a study of cytomegalovirus exposure and HLA in healthy donors. PCR employed 60 Vbeta and 13 Jbeta primers. Only in-frame clones appear in the TCRdb table, and some are missing; sequencing was by immunoSEQ multiplex PCR. The data show about 180,000 clones, with roughly three quarters seen just once and approximately 13% held by the top ten. Sample: PBMCs. These receptors all come from a woman between 45 and 60 years old in good health and CMV-seropositive.

The chain couples TRBV15 to TRBJ1-1; 7 bases are shared with TRBD1. Germline CDR1 and CDR2: LNHNV and YYDKDF (reference sequence). V lost 3 bases, J lost 0 bases, and 4 bases stayed unmatched. This CDR3 is built from 15 residues. The CDR3 loop reads CATSSWDSLNTEAFF. The CDR3 DNA sequence: TGTGCCACCAGCAGCTGGGACAGTTTGAACACTGAAGCTTTCTTT.

In its sample, this clone was seen a few times. The gene calls are TRBV12-5 and TRBJ1-5, with D possibly being TRBD1 (6 bases). The CDR3 totals 16 residues. The V gene lost 2 bases and the J gene lost 2 bases, with 13 bases spanning the gap. Per the germline V gene, CDR1 is LGHNT and CDR2 is FRNRAP. CDR3 DNA: TGTGCTAGTGGTTTGACAGGGAAGATAGGCAATCAGCCCCAGCATTTT. This gives the protein CASGLTGKIGNQPQHF.

This clone was seen a few times. The chain's CDR3 is CASSALQGFQPQHF. The DNA for the CDR3 is TGTGCCAGTAGTGCGCTCCAGGGGTTTCAGCCCCAGCATTTT. The chain links TRBV19 to TRBJ1-5; D is perhaps TRBD1 (6 bases). The CDR3 consists of 14 residues. The germline V gene has CDR1 LNHDA and CDR2 SQIVND (reference sequence). V gave up 5 bases and J gave up 6 bases, with 14 bases separating them.

V and J are TRBV5-4 and TRBJ2-5; TRBD1 matches 9 bases. Looked up from germline, CDR1 is SGHNT and CDR2 is YYREEE (reference sequence). The V segment lost 3 bases and the J segment 1 base; nucleotides outside the gene matches: 4. The CDR3 consists of 15 residues. The CDR3 DNA is TGTGCCAGCAGCTCCACAGGGGGCGCCCAAGAGACCCAGTACTTC. Translated, it gives CASSSTGGAQETQYF. Supplemented by reference TRBV5-4 and TRBJ2-5, the full variable domain reads ETGVTQSPTHLIKTRGQQVTLRCSSQSGHNTVSWYQQALGQGPQFIFQYYREEENGRGNFPPRFSGLQFPNYSSELNVNALELDDSALYLCASSSTGGAQETQYFGPGTRLLVL.

V usage is TRBV2 and J usage is TRBJ2-3; 10 nucleotides match TRBD1. V was pared by 2 bases and J by 2 bases, with 7 bases of the junction left unmatched. The CDR3 is made up of 17 amino acids. Germline V gene sequence: CDR1 SNHLY, CDR2 FYNNEI. The CDR3 here is CASSEPPGQGYTDTQYF. CDR3 sequence (DNA): TGTGCCAGCAGTGAACCCCCGGGACAGGGGTACACAGATACGCAGTATTTT.

This rearrangement joins TRBV5-1 to TRBJ1-4, with 11 bases aligning to TRBD1. This CDR3 has 16 amino acids. Germline CDR1 and CDR2: SGHRS and YFSETQ. V lost 4 bases, J lost 8 bases, and 10 bases stayed unmatched. In DNA, the CDR3 is TGCGCCAGCAGCCCGGGGACAGGGGGAGATGCGGAAAAACTGTTTTTT. This encodes CASSPGTGGDAEKLFF. Filled out from reference TRBV5-1 and TRBJ1-4, the complete variable domain reads KAGVTQTPRYLIKTRGQQVTLSCSPISGHRSVSWYQQTPGQGLQFLFEYFSETQRNKGNFPGRFSGRQFSNSRSEMNVSTLELGDSALYLCASSPGTGGDAEKLFFGSGTQLSVL.

The chain combines TRBV30 with TRBJ2-2; D may be TRBD1 (6 bases). The CDR3 is 13 amino acids. V was pared by 2 bases and J by 5 bases, with 9 bases between. CDR1 and CDR2 from the germline V gene are GTSNPN and SVGIG (reference sequence). Here the CDR3 DNA reads TGTGCCTGGAGTCACAGGGCGACCGGGGAGCTGTTTTTT. This sequence encodes CAWSHRATGELFF.

This clone was counted a few times. V and J are TRBV5-6 and TRBJ1-1; TRBD1 matches at 9 bases. V was clipped by 4 bases and J by 8 bases; unmatched bases: 12. This CDR3 spans 15 amino acids. CDR1 SGHDT and CDR2 YYEEEE come from the germline V gene. DNA for the CDR3: TGTGCCAGCAGCAGCCGGGACAGGGTGGTTGTGGAAGCTTTCTTT. It codes for CASSSRDRVVVEAFF.

J is TRBJ2-7 and V is TRBV4-1, with 12 bases aligning to TRBD1. Trimming at V came to 3 bases and at J to 4 bases, leaving 7 bases not matched to a gene. CDR1 and CDR2 (germline): MGHRA, YSYEKL. There are 16 residues in the CDR3. In DNA form, the CDR3 reads TGCGCCAGCAGCCACCTGGGGGGACAGGGGGCTTACGAGCAGTACTTC. It is translated as CASSHLGGQGAYEQYF.

The chain recombines TRBV2 with TRBJ2-7, with 8 positions matching TRBD1. The CDR3 runs to 17 residues. J was trimmed by 5 bases and V by 6 bases; bases with no gene match: 18. In germline, CDR1 is SNHLY, CDR2 FYNNEI. Written as DNA, the CDR3 is TGTGCCAGCAGCGGTCTAGTAGGGACAGGCAGAGCAAACGAGCAGTACTTC. Translated, it gives CASSGLVGTGRANEQYF.

This rearrangement joins TRBV7-3 to TRBJ2-1; D uncertain. CDR3 length equals 15 residues. Trimming stripped 6 bases from V and 8 bases from J, with 20 bases between. Germline V gene data show CDR1 as SGHTA and CDR2 as FQGTGA. The CDR3 region has the DNA TGTGCCAGCAGTCCTCTGGGTGCCAGGTTCGATGAGCAGTTCTTC. It is translated as CASSPLGARFDEQFF. The full variable domain, completed using reference TRBV7-3 and TRBJ2-1, is GAGVSQTPSNKVTEKGKYVELRCDPISGHTALYWYRQSLGQGPEFLIYFQGTGAADDSGLPNDRFFAVRPEGSVSTLKIQRTERGDSAVYLCASSPLGARFDEQFFGPGTRLTVL.

V usage is TRBV5-1 and J usage is TRBJ2-3, with a possible D match to TRBD2 (5 bases). CDR1 and CDR2 (germline): SGHRS, YFSETQ. The CDR3 contains 17 residues. V lost 0 bases and J lost 4, with 18 bases in between. Written as DNA, the CDR3 is TGCGCCAGCAGCTTGGAGCGGAGTGTCTATCTGGCAGATACGCAGTATTTT. This gives the protein CASSLERSVYLADTQYF.

The chain is built from TRBV7-9 and TRBJ1-1; D gene ambiguous. The CDR3 spans 14 residues. Trimming removed 2 bases at V and 1 base at J, with 8 bases between. CDR1 SEHNR and CDR2 FQNEAQ come from the germline V gene (reference sequence). CDR3 sequence (DNA): TGTGCCAGCAGCTTAATAGTCCAGAACACTGAAGCTTTCTTT. It yields the protein CASSLIVQNTEAFF.

The CDR3 sequence: CASSLGYRDSYNSPLHF. CDR3 coding DNA: TGCGCCAGCAGCTTGGGGTACCGGGACAGCTATAATTCACCCCTCCACTTT. The rearrangement links TRBV5-1 to TRBJ1-6; 7 nucleotides agree with TRBD1. V lost 0 bases, J lost 3 bases, and 6 bases stayed unmatched. This CDR3 region has 17 residues. Germline V gene sequence: CDR1 SGHRS, CDR2 YFSETQ.

The chain couples TRBV19 to TRBJ2-7, with 9 bases fitting TRBD2. CDR3 size: 15 residues. The junction had 5 bases not matched to a gene; V was cut back by 5 bases and J by 0 bases. The germline gives CDR1 LNHDA, CDR2 SQIVND (reference sequence). Written as DNA, the CDR3 is TGTGCCAGTAGTCTAGCGGGGAGGAGCTCCTACGAGCAGTACTTC. Amino acids: CASSLAGRSSYEQYF.

The chain employs TRBV6-5 and TRBJ2-2, with 9 positions matching TRBD2. The V gene end was trimmed by 6 bases and the J gene end by 3 bases; junction bases not matched to a gene: 5. Germline CDR1 is MNHEY and CDR2 is SVGAGI. The CDR3 runs 15 residues. CDR3 loop: CASRLAGRHTGELFF. The DNA of the CDR3 is TGTGCCAGCAGGCTAGCGGGGCGTCACACCGGGGAGCTGTTTTTT.

V gene TRBV25-1 combines with J gene TRBJ1-2; 10 bases line up with TRBD1. The CDR3 loop spans 15 amino acids. Trimming cost V 3 bases and J 8 bases; bases outside gene matches: 9. Per the germline V gene, CDR1 is MGHDK and CDR2 is SYGVNS. The CDR3 loop is CASSEWDRGIEGYTF. DNA for the CDR3: TGTGCCAGCAGTGAGTGGGACAGGGGAATAGAAGGCTACACCTTC.

Regarding this clone: This specimen includes other DNA sequences encoding the same CDR3. This chain joins TRBV2 and TRBJ1-2; D remains ambiguous. The germline V gene encodes CDR1 SNHLY and CDR2 FYNNEI. V lost 3 bases and J 2 bases, leaving 13 bases between the germline ends. CDR3 length: 15 amino acids. The CDR3 coding sequence is TGTGCCAGCAGTGAGGGAGGGCTAGGAAACTATGGCTACACCTTC. Translated, it gives CASSEGGLGNYGYTF.

This chain links TRBV25-1 with TRBJ1-1; 7 positions match TRBD1. The trim removed 2 bases at V and 5 bases at J, leaving 8 bases unmatched. The CDR3 consists of 15 residues. Looked up from germline, CDR1 is MGHDK and CDR2 is SYGVNS. CDR3 sequence: CASSEPRGIGTEAFF. Here the CDR3 DNA reads TGTGCCAGCAGTGAACCCAGGGGGATTGGTACTGAAGCTTTCTTT. The full variable domain, its missing parts supplied by reference TRBV25-1 and TRBJ1-1, is EADIYQTPRYLVIGTGKKITLECSQTMGHDKMYWYQQDPGMELHLIHYSYGVNSTEKGDLSSESTVSRIRTEHFPLTLESARPSHTSQYLCASSEPRGIGTEAFFGQGTRLTVV.

This chain joins TRBV18 and TRBJ1-1; possibly TRBD1 for D (5 bases). Trimming pared 1 base from V and 1 base from J, leaving 19 bases between. The CDR3 runs to 18 residues. Germline V gene sequence: CDR1 KGHSH, CDR2 LQKENI. The CDR3 bases are TGTGCCAGCTCACCACGGGGCTGGGCCCCTGAGGCGAACACTGAAGCTTTCTTT. Protein product: CASSPRGWAPEANTEAFF.

This clone was seen only a few times. The chain joins TRBV9 to TRBJ2-1; D might be TRBD2 (5 bases). The germline gives CDR1 SGDLS, CDR2 YYNGEE. The CDR3 is made up of 14 amino acids. Trimming removed 0 bases at V and 3 bases at J, with 7 bases between. The CDR3 DNA reads as TGTGCCAGCAGCGTAGAGGACTTCTACAATGAGCAGTTCTTC. As protein: CASSVEDFYNEQFF.